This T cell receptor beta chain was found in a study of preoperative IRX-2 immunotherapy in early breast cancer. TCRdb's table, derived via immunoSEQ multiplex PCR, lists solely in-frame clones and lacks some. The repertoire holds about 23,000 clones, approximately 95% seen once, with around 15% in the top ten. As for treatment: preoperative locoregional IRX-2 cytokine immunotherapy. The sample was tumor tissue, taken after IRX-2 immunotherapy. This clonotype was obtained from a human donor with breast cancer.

The CDR3 DNA reads as TGTGCCAGCAGCCGGGACAGCAGCACAGATACGCAGTATTTT. Its protein is CASSRDSSTDTQYF. The rearrangement uses TRBV21-1 and TRBJ2-3; TRBD1, the D gene given by the table, was not confirmed from the DNA. TRBV21-1 is listed as a pseudogene. This CDR3 region has 14 residues.